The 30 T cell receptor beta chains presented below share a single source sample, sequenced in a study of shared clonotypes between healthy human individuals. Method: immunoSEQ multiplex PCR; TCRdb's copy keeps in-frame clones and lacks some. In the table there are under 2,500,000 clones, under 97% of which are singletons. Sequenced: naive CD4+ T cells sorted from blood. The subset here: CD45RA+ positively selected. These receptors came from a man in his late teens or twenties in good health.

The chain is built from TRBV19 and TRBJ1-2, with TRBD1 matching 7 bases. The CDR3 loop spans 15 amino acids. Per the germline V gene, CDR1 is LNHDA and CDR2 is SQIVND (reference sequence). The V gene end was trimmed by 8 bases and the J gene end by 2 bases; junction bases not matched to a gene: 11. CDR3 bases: TGTGCCAGTGCCTCTCAGGACAGGCAAAACTATGGCTACACCTTC. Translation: CASASQDRQNYGYTF.

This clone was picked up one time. The CDR3 DNA sequence: TGTGCCAGCTTGGGACTGTCCTACGAGCAGTACTTC. The encoded protein is CASLGLSYEQYF. The chain recombines TRBV6-1 with TRBJ2-7; a weak D match, TRBD2 (6 bases). V lost 8 bases to trimming and J lost 1 base, with 9 bases between them. This CDR3 comprises 12 residues. Per the germline V gene, CDR1 is MNHNS and CDR2 is SASEGT.

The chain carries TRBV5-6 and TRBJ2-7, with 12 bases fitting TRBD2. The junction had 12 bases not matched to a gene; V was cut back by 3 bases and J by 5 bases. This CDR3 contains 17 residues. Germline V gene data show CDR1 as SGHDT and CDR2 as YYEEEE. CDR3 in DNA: TGTGCCAGCAGCTCTTACGGACTAGCGGGAAAAAGGAACGAGCAGTACTTC. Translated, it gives CASSSYGLAGKRNEQYF.

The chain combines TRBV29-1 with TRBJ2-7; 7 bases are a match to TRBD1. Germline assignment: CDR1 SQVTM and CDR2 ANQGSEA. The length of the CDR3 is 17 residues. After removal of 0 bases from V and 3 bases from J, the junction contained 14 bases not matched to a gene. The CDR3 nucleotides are TGCAGCGTTGAAGACCCGGAAGCGGAACAGGGGCTCTACGAGCAGTACTTC. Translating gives CSVEDPEAEQGLYEQYF.

Here the CDR3 reads CASSPESFNYGYTF. The CDR3 DNA is TGTGCCAGCAGCCCCGAGTCCTTTAACTATGGCTACACCTTC. The chain couples TRBV5-4 to TRBJ1-2; D not certain. Germline CDR1 reads SGHNT; CDR2 reads YYREEE (reference sequence). Trimming left V 4 bases short and J 1 base short, with 11 bases between. The CDR3 consists of 14 residues.

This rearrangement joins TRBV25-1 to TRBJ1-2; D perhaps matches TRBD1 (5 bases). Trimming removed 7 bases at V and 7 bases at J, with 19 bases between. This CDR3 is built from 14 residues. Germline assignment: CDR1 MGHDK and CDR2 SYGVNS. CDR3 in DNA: TGTGCCAGCAAACCAGAGTGGGACGGCGCTGGCTACACCTTC. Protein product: CASKPEWDGAGYTF.

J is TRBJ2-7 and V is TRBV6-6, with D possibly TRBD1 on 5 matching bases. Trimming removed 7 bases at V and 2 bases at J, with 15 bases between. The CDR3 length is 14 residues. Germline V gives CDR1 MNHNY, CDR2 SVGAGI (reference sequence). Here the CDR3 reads CASNTKGRPYEQYF. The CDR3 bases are TGTGCCAGCAATACGAAGGGGCGACCCTACGAGCAGTACTTC.

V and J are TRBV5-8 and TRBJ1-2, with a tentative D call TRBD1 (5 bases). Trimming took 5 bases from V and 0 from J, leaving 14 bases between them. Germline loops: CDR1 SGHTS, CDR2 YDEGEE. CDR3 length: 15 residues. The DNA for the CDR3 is TGTGCCAGCAGACTCGCTCTGGGGGCTAACTATGGCTACACCTTC. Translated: CASRLALGANYGYTF.

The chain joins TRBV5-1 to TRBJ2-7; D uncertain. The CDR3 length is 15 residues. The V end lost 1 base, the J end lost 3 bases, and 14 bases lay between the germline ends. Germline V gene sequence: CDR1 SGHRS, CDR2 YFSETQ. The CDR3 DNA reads TGCGCCAGCAGCTTGAGGACCGACGGTTACTACGAGCAGTACTTC. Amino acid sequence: CASSLRTDGYYEQYF. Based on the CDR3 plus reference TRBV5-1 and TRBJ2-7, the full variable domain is KAGVTQTPRYLIKTRGQQVTLSCSPISGHRSVSWYQQTPGQGLQFLFEYFSETQRNKGNFPGRFSGRQFSNSRSEMNVSTLELGDSALYLCASSLRTDGYYEQYFGPGTRLTVT.

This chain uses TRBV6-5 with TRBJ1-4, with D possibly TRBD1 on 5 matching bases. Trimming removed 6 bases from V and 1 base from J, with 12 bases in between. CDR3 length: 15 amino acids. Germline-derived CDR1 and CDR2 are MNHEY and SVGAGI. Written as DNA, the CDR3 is TGTGCCAGCAGCACCAGGGCGTTAACTAATGAAAAACTGTTTTTT. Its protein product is CASSTRALTNEKLFF.

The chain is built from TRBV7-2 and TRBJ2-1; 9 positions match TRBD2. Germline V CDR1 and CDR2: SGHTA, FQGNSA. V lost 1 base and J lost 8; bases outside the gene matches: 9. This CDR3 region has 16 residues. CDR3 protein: CASSLGLAGIGDEQFF. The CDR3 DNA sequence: TGTGCCAGCAGCTTAGGGCTAGCGGGAATAGGCGATGAGCAGTTCTTC.

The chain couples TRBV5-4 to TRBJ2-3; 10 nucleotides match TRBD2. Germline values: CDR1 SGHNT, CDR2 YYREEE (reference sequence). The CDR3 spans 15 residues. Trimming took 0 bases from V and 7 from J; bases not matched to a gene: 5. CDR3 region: CASSLVASGSNTQYF. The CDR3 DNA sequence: TGTGCCAGCAGCTTGGTGGCTAGCGGGAGTAATACGCAGTATTTT.

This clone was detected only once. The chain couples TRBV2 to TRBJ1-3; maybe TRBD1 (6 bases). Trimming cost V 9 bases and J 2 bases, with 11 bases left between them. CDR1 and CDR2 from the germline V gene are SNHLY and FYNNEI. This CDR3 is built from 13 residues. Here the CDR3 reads CASREGAGNTIYF. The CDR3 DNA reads TGTGCCAGTAGAGAGGGGGCTGGAAACACCATATATTTT.

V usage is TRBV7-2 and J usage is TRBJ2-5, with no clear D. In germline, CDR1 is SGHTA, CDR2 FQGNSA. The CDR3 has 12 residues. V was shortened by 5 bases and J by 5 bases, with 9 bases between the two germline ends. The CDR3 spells CASSPVGETQYF. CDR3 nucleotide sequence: TGTGCCAGCAGCCCCGTAGGTGAGACCCAGTACTTC.

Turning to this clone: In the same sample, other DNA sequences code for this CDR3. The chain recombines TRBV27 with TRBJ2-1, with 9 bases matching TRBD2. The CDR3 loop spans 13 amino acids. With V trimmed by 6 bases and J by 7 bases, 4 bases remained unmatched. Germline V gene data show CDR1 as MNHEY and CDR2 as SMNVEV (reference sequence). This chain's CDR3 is CASSLGLANEQFF. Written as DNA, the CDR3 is TGTGCCAGCAGCCTAGGACTAGCGAATGAGCAGTTCTTC.

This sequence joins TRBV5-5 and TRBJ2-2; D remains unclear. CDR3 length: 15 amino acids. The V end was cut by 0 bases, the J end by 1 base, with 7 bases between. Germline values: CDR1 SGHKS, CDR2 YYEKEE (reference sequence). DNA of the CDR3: TGTGCCAGCAGCTTGGGCGCTATGAACACCGGGGAGCTGTTTTTT. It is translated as CASSLGAMNTGELFF.

The CDR3 coding sequence is TGTGCCAGCAGCTTAGTGGCTACCCTATACGAGCAGTACTTC. Protein: CASSLVATLYEQYF. This chain uses TRBV4-2 with TRBJ2-7; D not certain. Germline V gene data show CDR1 as LGHNA and CDR2 as YNFKEQ. V dropped 5 bases and J dropped 4 bases, with 15 bases sitting between them. This CDR3 contains 14 residues.

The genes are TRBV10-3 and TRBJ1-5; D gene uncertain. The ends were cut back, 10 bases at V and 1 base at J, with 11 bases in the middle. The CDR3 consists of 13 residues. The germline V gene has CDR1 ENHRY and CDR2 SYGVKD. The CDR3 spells CATAVYSNQPQHF. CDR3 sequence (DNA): TGTGCCACCGCCGTGTACAGCAATCAGCCCCAGCATTTT.

The chain's CDR3 is CANIRLAGLFSYEQYF. CDR3 DNA: TGTGCCAACATAAGACTAGCGGGACTTTTCTCCTACGAGCAGTACTTC. The chain links TRBV9 to TRBJ2-7; 11 bases are a match to TRBD2. CDR1 and CDR2 from the germline V gene are SGDLS and YYNGEE. The CDR3 runs 16 residues. Trimming removed 9 bases from V and 0 bases from J; junction bases left unmatched: 11.

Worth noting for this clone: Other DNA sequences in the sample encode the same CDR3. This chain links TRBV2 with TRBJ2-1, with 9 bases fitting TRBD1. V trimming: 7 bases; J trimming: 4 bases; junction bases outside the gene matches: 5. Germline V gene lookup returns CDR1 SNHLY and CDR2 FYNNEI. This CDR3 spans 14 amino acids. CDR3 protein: CASTRDRAYNEQFF. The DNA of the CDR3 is TGTGCCAGCACTCGGGACAGGGCTTACAATGAGCAGTTCTTC.

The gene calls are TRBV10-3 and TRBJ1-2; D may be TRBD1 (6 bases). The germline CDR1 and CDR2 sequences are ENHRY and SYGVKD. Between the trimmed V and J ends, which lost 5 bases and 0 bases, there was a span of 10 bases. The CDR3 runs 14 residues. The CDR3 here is CAISRQETNYGYTF. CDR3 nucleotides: TGTGCCATCAGTAGACAGGAGACTAACTATGGCTACACCTTC.

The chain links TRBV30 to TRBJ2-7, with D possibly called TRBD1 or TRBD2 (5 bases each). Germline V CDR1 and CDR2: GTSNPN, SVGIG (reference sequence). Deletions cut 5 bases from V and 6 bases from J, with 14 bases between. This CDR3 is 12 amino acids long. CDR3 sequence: CAWGFRGAEQYF. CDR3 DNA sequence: TGTGCCTGGGGGTTTCGGGGCGCCGAGCAGTACTTC.

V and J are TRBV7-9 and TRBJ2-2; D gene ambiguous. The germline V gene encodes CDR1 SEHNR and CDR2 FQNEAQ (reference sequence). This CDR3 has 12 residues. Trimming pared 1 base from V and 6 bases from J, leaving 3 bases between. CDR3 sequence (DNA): TGTGCCAGCAGCTTAGAATCCGGGGAGCTGTTTTTT. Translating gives CASSLESGELFF.

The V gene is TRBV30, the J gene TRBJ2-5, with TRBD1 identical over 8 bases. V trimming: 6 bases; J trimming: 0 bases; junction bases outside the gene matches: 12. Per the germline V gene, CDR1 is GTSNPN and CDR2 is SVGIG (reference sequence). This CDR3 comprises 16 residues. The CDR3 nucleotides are TGTGCCTGCCGGGTCTTGGCAGGGGGCTACCAAGAGACCCAGTACTTC. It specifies CACRVLAGGYQETQYF.

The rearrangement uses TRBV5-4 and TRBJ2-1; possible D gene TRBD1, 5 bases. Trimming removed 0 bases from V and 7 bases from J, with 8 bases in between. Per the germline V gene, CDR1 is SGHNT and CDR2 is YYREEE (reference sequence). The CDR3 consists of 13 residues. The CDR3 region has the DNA TGTGCCAGCAGCTTGGGACAGAGTAATGAGCAGTTCTTC. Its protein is CASSLGQSNEQFF. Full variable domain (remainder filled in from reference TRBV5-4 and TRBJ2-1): ETGVTQSPTHLIKTRGQQVTLRCSSQSGHNTVSWYQQALGQGPQFIFQYYREEENGRGNFPPRFSGLQFPNYSSELNVNALELDDSALYLCASSLGQSNEQFFGPGTRLTVL.

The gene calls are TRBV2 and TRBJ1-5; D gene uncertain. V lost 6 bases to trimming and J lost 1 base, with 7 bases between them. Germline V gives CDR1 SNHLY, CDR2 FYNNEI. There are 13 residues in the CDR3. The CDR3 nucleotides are TGTGCCAGCAGAAGCGTGAGCAATCAGCCCCAGCATTTT. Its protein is CASRSVSNQPQHF.

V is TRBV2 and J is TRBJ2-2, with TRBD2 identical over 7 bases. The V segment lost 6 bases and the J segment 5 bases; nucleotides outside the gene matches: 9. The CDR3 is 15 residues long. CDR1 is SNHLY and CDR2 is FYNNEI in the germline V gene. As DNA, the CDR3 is TGTGCCAGCAGAGGCAGGACTAGTCGAACCGGGGAGCTGTTTTTT. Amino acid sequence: CASRGRTSRTGELFF.

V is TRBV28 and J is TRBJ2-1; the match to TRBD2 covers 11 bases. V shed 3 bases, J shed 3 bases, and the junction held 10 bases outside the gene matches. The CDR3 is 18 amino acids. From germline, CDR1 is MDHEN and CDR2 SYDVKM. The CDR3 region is CASSLLILAGGRYNEQFF. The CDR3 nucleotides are TGTGCCAGCAGTTTGTTGATCTTAGCGGGGGGGCGCTACAATGAGCAGTTCTTC.

CDR3 bases: TGTGCCACACAGGGGGAAGCTAATGAAAAACTGTTTTTT. This gives the protein CATQGEANEKLFF. The chain has TRBV2 and TRBJ1-4; 8 positions agree with TRBD1. The CDR3 has 13 amino acids. Germline CDR1 reads SNHLY; CDR2 reads FYNNEI. Losses at the gene ends were 10 bases for V and 3 bases for J; bases not matched to a gene: 4.

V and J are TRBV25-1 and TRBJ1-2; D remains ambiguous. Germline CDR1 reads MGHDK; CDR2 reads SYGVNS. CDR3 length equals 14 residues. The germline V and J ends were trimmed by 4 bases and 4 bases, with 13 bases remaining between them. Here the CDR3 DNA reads TGTGCCAGCAGTGCTGCCGGGAGGCTCTATGGCTACACCTTC. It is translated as CASSAAGRLYGYTF.